The source of this T cell receptor (beta chain) is a study of blood T cell repertoires in COVID-19. Study-wide context: COVID-19 samples from acute and convalescent phases originated in the United States, Italy and Spain. T cells, B-cell-depleted T cells, or PBMCs supplied cDNA or gDNA.

In the authors' methods: From reference gene primer amplification, estimates of nucleated cell counts were derived. TCRdb's table, derived via immunoSEQ multiplex PCR, lists solely in-frame clones and lacks some. V and J calls and clone size are copied from that table; D and trimming were computed from the DNA. This sample carries 250,000 to 350,000 clones, approximately 91% of them seen once, and the ten largest clones take roughly an eighth. The V and J ends lost 1 base and 4 bases respectively, with 13 bases between them. There are 15 residues in the CDR3. Germline V gene lookup returns CDR1 MNHEY and CDR2 SMNVEV (reference sequence).

Material: peripheral blood. This receptor was obtained from a woman aged 55-75 years with acute or convalescent COVID-19. The chain is built from TRBV27 and TRBJ1-1; tentative D call: TRBD1 (5 bases). The CDR3 region has the DNA TGTGCCAGCAGTTTATTACAGGCGGGGGGCACTGAAGCTTTCTTT. Protein product: CASSLLQAGGTEAFF.